The 18 T cell receptor beta chains below come from one sample, sequenced in a study of early T cells in non-severe SARS-CoV-2 infection. TCRdb redid the calling of the 5' RACE reads with MiXCR, one entry per CDR3 protein. The table shows tens of thousands of distinct CDR3 sequences, with roughly 4% occurring only once. Input material: whole blood. These receptors came from an adult who was a healthcare worker with PCR-confirmed SARS-CoV-2 infection or an uninfected control (not recorded which).

This clonotype was found many times. The V call is TRBV25-1, the J call TRBJ1-1; D is undetermined. CDR1 and CDR2 from the germline V gene are MGHDK and SYGVNS. Trimming took 7 bases from V and 3 from J, leaving 12 bases between them. There are 13 residues in the CDR3. CDR3: CASTRAQYTEAFF. CDR3 DNA: TGTGCCAGCACGAGGGCCCAATACACTGAAGCTTTCTTT.

This clonotype appeared many times. The chain employs TRBV11-1 and TRBJ2-2; perhaps TRBD1 as D (6 bases). V lost 6 bases, J lost 1 base, and 12 bases lay in between. The CDR3 runs 15 residues. From germline, CDR1 is SGHAT and CDR2 FQDESV (reference sequence). The CDR3 sequence: CASSKHRENTGELFF. DNA for the CDR3: TGTGCCAGCAGTAAACACAGGGAGAACACCGGGGAGCTGTTTTTT. Full variable domain (remainder filled in from reference TRBV11-1 and TRBJ2-2): EAEVAQSPRYKITEKSQAVAFWCDPISGHATLYWYRQILGQGPELLVQFQDESVVDDSQLPKDRFSAERLKGVDSTLKIQPAELGDSAMYLCASSKHRENTGELFFGEGSRLTVL.

This chain uses TRBV24-1 with TRBJ2-3, with TRBD2 as a possible D gene (5 bases). CDR3 length: 14 amino acids. Germline CDR1 and CDR2: KGHDR and SFDVKD. Trimming pared 7 bases from V and 3 bases from J, leaving 13 bases between. The CDR3 DNA reads as TGTGCCACCAGCCGGGAACAAGGAACAGATACGCAGTATTTT. Translated: CATSREQGTDTQYF.

The table lists this clonotype with a few counts. V and J are TRBV5-1 and TRBJ2-5; perhaps TRBD2 as D (5 bases). Deletions cut 5 bases from V and 3 bases from J, with 20 bases between. The CDR3 consists of 16 residues. From germline, CDR1 is SGHRS and CDR2 YFSETQ. Here the CDR3 DNA reads TGCGCCAGCAGGCCTGTAGTACGAGGGAGCAAAGAGACCCAGTACTTC. Encoded protein: CASRPVVRGSKETQYF.

This clonotype was seen many times. The V gene is TRBV20-1, the J gene TRBJ1-1; D not certain. Trimming cost V 3 bases and J 3 bases, with 17 bases left between them. The CDR3 is 15 residues long. CDR1 and CDR2 from the germline V gene are DFQATT and SNEGSKA (reference sequence). This CDR3 is CSAREPGRVDTEAFF. Written as DNA, the CDR3 is TGCAGTGCTAGGGAACCTGGACGAGTCGACACTGAAGCTTTCTTT.

This clonotype appeared a few times. This chain connects TRBV9 to TRBJ2-7; weak D call: TRBD1 (5 bases). This CDR3 is built from 14 residues. Trimming left V 0 bases short and J 5 bases short, with 12 bases between. Germline CDR1 is SGDLS and CDR2 is YYNGEE. The CDR3 protein is CASSVARVGNEQYF. DNA of the CDR3: TGTGCCAGCAGCGTAGCCAGGGTAGGAAACGAGCAGTACTTC. Together with reference TRBV9 and TRBJ2-7, the CDR3 gives the full variable domain: DSGVTQTPKHLITATGQRVTLRCSPRSGDLSVYWYQQSLDQGLQFLIQYYNGEERAKGNILERFSAQQFPDLHSELNLSSLELGDSALYFCASSVARVGNEQYFGPGTRLTVT.

Notes on this clonotype: It may be a read error: a sequence one base away is much more abundant. This chain links TRBV3-1 with TRBJ1-6; 7 bases line up with TRBD1. The germline V gene encodes CDR1 LGHDT and CDR2 YNNKEL (reference sequence). The length of the CDR3 is 14 residues. The CDR3 loop reads CASTRDSGNSSLHF. CDR3 DNA sequence: TGTGCCAGCACTCGGGACAGCGGAAATTCATCCCTCCACTTT.

This clonotype was counted at least ten times. The chain uses TRBV12-3 or TRBV12-4 and TRBJ2-2; 7 nucleotides match TRBD2. Trimming at V came to 8 bases and at J to 5 bases, leaving 11 bases not matched to a gene. This CDR3 spans 15 amino acids. CDR3 region: CASRAAGVGTGELFF. DNA of the CDR3: TGTGCCAGCCGGGCTGCGGGAGTAGGGACCGGGGAGCTGTTTTTT.

This clonotype showed up many times. V gene TRBV13 combines with J gene TRBJ1-1, with 8 positions matching TRBD1. Germline values: CDR1 PRHDT, CDR2 FYEKMQ (reference sequence). The V and J ends lost 3 bases and 10 bases, in that order; junction bases with no gene match: 4. The CDR3 is 12 residues long. The CDR3 is CASSLGTGGAFF. The DNA of the CDR3 is TGTGCCAGCAGCTTGGGTACAGGGGGAGCTTTCTTT. Variable domain in full (rest from reference TRBV13 and TRBJ1-1): AAGVIQSPRHLIKEKRETATLKCYPIPRHDTVYWYQQGPGQDPQFLISFYEKMQSDKGSIPDRFSAQQFSDYHSELNMSSLELGDSALYFCASSLGTGGAFFGQGTRLTVV.

This clonotype was observed many times. The V and J genes are TRBV4-3 and TRBJ2-7, with 7 bases that match TRBD2. From germline, CDR1 is LGHNA and CDR2 YSLEER. CDR3 size: 16 residues. V lost 0 bases, J lost 1 base, and 6 bases stayed unmatched. CDR3 region: CASSQDLSSGSYEQYF. For the CDR3, the DNA is TGCGCCAGCAGCCAAGATCTGTCTAGCGGATCCTACGAGCAGTACTTC.

The table lists this clonotype with many counts. The V and J genes are TRBV7-2 and TRBJ2-2; D may be TRBD2 (5 bases). V lost 0 bases and J 1 base, leaving 12 bases between the germline ends. CDR1 and CDR2 from the germline V gene are SGHTA and FQGNSA. The CDR3 consists of 17 residues. The CDR3 sequence: CASSLARSGMNTGELFF. The CDR3 nucleotides are TGTGCCAGCAGCTTAGCGCGGAGCGGAATGAACACCGGGGAGCTGTTTTTT.

This clonotype was seen many times. The V gene is TRBV7-3, the J gene TRBJ2-1; maybe TRBD1 (5 bases). Germline-derived CDR1 and CDR2 are SGHTA and FQGTGA. The ends were cut back, 2 bases at V and 7 bases at J, with 18 bases in the middle. The CDR3 contains 16 residues. The CDR3 loop reads CASSLFGPGNSNEQFF. DNA for the CDR3: TGTGCCAGCAGCTTATTTGGGCCAGGGAATTCTAATGAGCAGTTCTTC.

Many counts were recorded for this clonotype. The chain has TRBV7-9 and TRBJ2-6, with no clear D. Per the germline V gene, CDR1 is SEHNR and CDR2 is FQNEAQ (reference sequence). The CDR3 contains 13 residues. With 5 bases removed from V and 4 bases from J, the gap between germline ends came to 6 bases. CDR3 amino acids: CASSAPGANVLTF. Here the CDR3 DNA reads TGTGCCAGCAGCGCGCCGGGGGCCAACGTCCTGACTTTC.

This clonotype was counted many times. The chain recombines TRBV7-9 with TRBJ1-4; D not certain. V was clipped by 2 bases and J by 5 bases, with 9 bases between them. The CDR3 runs 14 residues. Germline CDR1 is SEHNR and CDR2 is FQNEAQ (reference sequence). The CDR3 is CASSLWAGNEKLFF. DNA for the CDR3: TGTGCCAGCAGCTTATGGGCAGGAAATGAAAAACTGTTTTTT.

This clonotype was detected many times. The chain combines TRBV7-9 with TRBJ2-5; TRBD2 might be the D (6 bases). The CDR3 totals 16 residues. Germline CDR1 is SEHNR and CDR2 is FQNEAQ (reference sequence). Trimming left V 4 bases short and J 1 base short, with 16 bases between. CDR3 sequence: CASSSRDGAAQETQYF. DNA for the CDR3: TGTGCCAGCAGCTCGCGGGACGGCGCCGCCCAAGAGACCCAGTACTTC.

This clonotype was recorded many times. The chain is built from TRBV5-6 and TRBJ2-7; unclear D gene. CDR3 size: 11 residues. The V end lost 0 bases, the J end lost 6 bases, and 4 bases lay between the germline ends. Germline V gene data show CDR1 as SGHDT and CDR2 as YYEEEE. The DNA of the CDR3 is TGTGCCAGCAGCTTGGACCGCGAGCAGTACTTC. This codes for CASSLDREQYF.

V gene TRBV7-9 combines with J gene TRBJ2-5, with 8 bases fitting TRBD2. The CDR3 contains 16 residues. V was clipped by 3 bases and J by 3 bases; unmatched bases: 9. In germline, CDR1 is SEHNR, CDR2 FQNEAQ (reference sequence). The DNA for the CDR3 is TGTGCCAGCAGCTTTATTCCGGGAGGGCCAAAAGAGACCCAGTACTTC. This gives the protein CASSFIPGGPKETQYF.

This clonotype was counted at least ten times. CDR3 amino acids: CASSYDYQETQYF. CDR3 nucleotide sequence: TGTGCCAGCAGTTACGATTACCAAGAGACCCAGTACTTC. This chain uses TRBV6-2 or TRBV6-3 with TRBJ2-5; D ambiguous. V was pared by 2 bases and J by 0 bases, with 4 bases between. The CDR3 is 13 amino acids. Germline CDR1 reads MNHEY; CDR2 reads SVGEGT.